This TCR beta chain was captured in a study of T cell responses to AZD1222 COVID-19 vaccine (dated by TCRdb to the early 2020s). General notes on the study: TCR sequencing was performed for fewer than 250 trial participants, of whom roughly 200 were given two doses of AZD1222 and approximately 26 were given two doses of MenACWY control vaccine. Trial participants were enrolled by age into 18-55, 56-69 and 70-plus year subgroups, with approximately 150, 30 and 60 TCR-sequenced participants respectively.

The CDR3 regions of human TCRbeta chains were analyzed by immunosequencing. The paper's data handling went like this. Repertoire TCRs were checked for matches against a reference library of SARS-CoV-2-specific TCRs that had been generated using the MIRA antigen-specificity platform. Breadth was defined as the fraction of unique TCRs that were SARS-CoV-2-associated, and depth was defined as the fraction of total T cells that were SARS-CoV-2-associated. Using the MIRA data, each spike-specific TCR was mapped to the spike region that the TCR reacts to and placed in a CD4 or CD8 class. Log10-transformed breadth and depth values were compared by one-way ANOVA with Sidak's multiple comparisons tests. Here the immuneACCESS table is served through TCRdb, limited to in-frame sequences with V and J called. Missing clones are a known gap in these copies; in checked studies unresolved V genes cover under half, and the rest lacks a known reason. For V, J and clone size, that table is used; D and trimming come from the DNA. The sample table contains about 110,000 clones; only one count was recorded for nearly 90% of them. The ten largest clonotypes hold more than 10% of the sample.

This clone was seen a handful of times. Its specific antigen is unknown. No clone much larger than this one lies a single base away; base qualities are absent. The cysteine opens and the phenylalanine closes a CDR3 of 13 amino acids. Just CDR3 DNA is preserved here, 39 bases in frame from base 1. CDR1 and CDR2, looked up from the germline V gene (reference sequence), are SGHNT and YYREEE. Trimming at the junction amounts to 4 bases on V and 7 bases on J, and the germline ends lie 15 bases apart. Study-wide findings and limitations: The whole spike protein was spanned by vaccine-associated CD4 TCRs, and dominant responses were seen in regions 160-218 and 743-854. Conclusions about previously exposed vaccinees are limited, since just five or six AZD1222 recipients were seropositive for SARS-CoV-2 at baseline. Reportedly, almost half of the unique spike-specific TCRs recognized epitopes lying outside the regions that are mutated in the B.1.351 and B.1.1.7 variants. In the small 56-69-year group, the increase in depth fell short of significance, most likely because of low power. No day 14 peak-response samples were available, so repertoires were characterized only after the peak T cell response. Participants were mostly white British and included more females than males, and it was suggested by the authors that clonal diversity may have been underestimated. Spike-specific TCR breadth and depth rose significantly after two AZD1222 doses compared with day 0 and with MenACWY recipients.

In light of the paper, this sample's time point label describes: baseline before first vaccination. Interpreted using the paper, the treatment or condition label stands for: meningococcal conjugate vaccine given as trial control. Samples from vaccinated people were obtained from the UK trials COV001 and COV002, which included a single-blind randomized controlled phase 2/3 trial of AZD1222 (ChAdOx1 nCoV-19) in healthy adults. Trial participant PBMC samples were collected at day 0 and day 28 after the second dose for TCRbeta chain sequencing. Sequenced material: peripheral blood, taken on day 0 of MenACWY control vaccination. This sequence was found in an adult in good health. Rearrangement joined TRBV5-4 to TRBJ2-7; a tentative D match to TRBD1 spans 5 bases. In nucleotide form, the sequence is TGTGCCAGCAGCGGTACAGGATCTGGGGAGCAGTACTTC. Translation gives CASSGTGSGEQYF.